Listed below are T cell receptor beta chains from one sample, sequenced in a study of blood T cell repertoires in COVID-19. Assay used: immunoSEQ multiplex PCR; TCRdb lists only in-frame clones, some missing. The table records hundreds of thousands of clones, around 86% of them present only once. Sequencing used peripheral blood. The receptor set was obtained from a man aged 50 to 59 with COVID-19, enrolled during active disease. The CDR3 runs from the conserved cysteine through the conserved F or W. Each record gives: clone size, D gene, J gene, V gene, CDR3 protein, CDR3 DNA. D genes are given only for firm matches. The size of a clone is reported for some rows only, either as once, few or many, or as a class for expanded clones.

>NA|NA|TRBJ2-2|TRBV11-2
CASSLVPGNTGELFF
TGTGCCAGCAGCTTAGTCCCAGGGAACACCGGGGAGCTGTTTTTT
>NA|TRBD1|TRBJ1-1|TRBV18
CASSPLRTGNLNTEAFF
TGTGCCAGCTCACCACTCCGGACAGGGAACTTGAACACTGAAGCTTTCTTT
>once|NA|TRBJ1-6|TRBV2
CASSDLQTRNSPLHF
TGTGCCAGCAGTGACCTCCAGACACGAAATTCACCCCTCCACTTT
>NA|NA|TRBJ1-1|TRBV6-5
CASKGRGRGTEAFF
TGTGCCAGCAAGGGCAGGGGACGGGGCACTGAAGCTTTCTTT
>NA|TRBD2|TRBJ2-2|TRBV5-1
CASSLLQREGPAGELFF
TGCGCCAGCAGCTTGCTCCAGCGGGAGGGCCCTGCAGGGGAGCTGTTTTTT
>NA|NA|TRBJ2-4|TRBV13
CASSLGLVDRDLKNIQYF
TGTGCCAGCAGCTTAGGCCTAGTGGATAGGGACTTAAAAAACATTCAGTACTTC
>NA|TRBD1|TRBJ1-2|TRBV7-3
CASSFRDREPNYGYTF
TGTGCCAGCAGCTTCCGGGACAGAGAACCTAACTATGGCTACACCTTC
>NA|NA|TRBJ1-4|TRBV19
CASSIDAVKMFF
TGTGCCAGTAGTATAGACGCGGTTAAAATGTTTTTT
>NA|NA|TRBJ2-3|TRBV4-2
CASSQEANTQYF
TGTGCCAGCAGCCAAGAAGCTAATACGCAGTATTTT
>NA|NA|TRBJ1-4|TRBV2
CASSGGGNVEKLFF
TGTGCCAGCAGTGGGGGGGGGAACGTTGAAAAACTGTTTTTT